What follows are 20 T cell receptor beta chains derived from one specimen sequenced in a study of blood T cell repertoires in COVID-19. The repertoire was sequenced with immunoSEQ multiplex PCR; TCRdb's copy has only in-frame clones and lacks some. The table has 80,000 to 90,000 clones, under 90% seen once. What was sequenced was peripheral blood. These receptors originate from a woman in her 70s with acute or convalescent COVID-19.

This sequence joins TRBV19 and TRBJ1-5; maybe TRBD1 (5 bases). The CDR3 contains 16 residues. CDR1 is LNHDA, CDR2 SQIVND, per germline (reference sequence). Trimming removed 1 base from V and 5 bases from J, with 15 bases in between. CDR3 loop: CASSIGQGVRDQPQHF. DNA of the CDR3: TGTGCCAGTAGTATAGGTCAGGGCGTAAGGGATCAGCCCCAGCATTTT.

This sequence joins TRBV14 and TRBJ1-1; no reliable D call. Between the trimmed V and J ends, which lost 1 base and 0 bases, there was a span of 3 bases. Looked up from germline, CDR1 is SGHDN and CDR2 is FVKESK. The length of the CDR3 is 13 residues. CDR3 in DNA: TGTGCCAGCAGCCAAGGTATGAACACTGAAGCTTTCTTT. Translating it yields CASSQGMNTEAFF. Together with reference TRBV14 and TRBJ1-1, the CDR3 gives the full variable domain: EAGVTQFPSHSVIEKGQTVTLRCDPISGHDNLYWYRRVMGKEIKFLLHFVKESKQDESGMPNNRFLAERTGGTYSTLKVQPAELEDSGVYFCASSQGMNTEAFFGQGTRLTVV.

The J gene is TRBJ1-1, the V gene TRBV6-6; D uncertain. The CDR3 spans 12 residues. Trimming took 4 bases from V and 3 from J, leaving 6 bases between them. Germline lookup yields CDR1 MNHNY and CDR2 SVGAGI (reference sequence). In DNA form, the CDR3 reads TGTGCCAGCAGTTCCCGGGACACTGAAGCTTTCTTT. Amino acids: CASSSRDTEAFF.

Only a few counts were recorded for this clone. This chain joins TRBV13 and TRBJ2-7, with D uncertain. Looked up from germline, CDR1 is PRHDT and CDR2 is FYEKMQ (reference sequence). This CDR3 spans 13 amino acids. The V gene lost 10 bases and the J gene lost 4 bases, with 17 bases spanning the gap. CDR3 nucleotide sequence: TGTGCCAACCGCGCTCGGGTAATTTACGAGCAGTACGTC. It encodes CANRARVIYEQYV.

This clone appeared once. V is TRBV18 and J is TRBJ2-1, with 10 bases identical to TRBD2. This CDR3 region has 15 residues. CDR1 is KGHSH and CDR2 is LQKENI in the germline V gene. J gave up 3 bases and V 4 bases, and 3 bases lay outside the gene matches. CDR3 sequence (DNA): TGTGCCAGCTCACTCGGGACTAGCGACTACAATGAGCAGTTCTTC. Translation: CASSLGTSDYNEQFF.

J is TRBJ1-1 and V is TRBV7-9; 9 nucleotides match TRBD1. CDR1 SEHNR and CDR2 FQNEAQ come from the germline V gene (reference sequence). Trimming took 6 bases from V and 1 from J; bases not matched to a gene: 12. The CDR3 length is 17 residues. The CDR3 DNA reads as TGTGCCAGCAGTAAAGGGACAGGGACCCTCCCGAACACTGAAGCTTTCTTT. It specifies CASSKGTGTLPNTEAFF. Combining the CDR3 with reference TRBV7-9 and TRBJ1-1 gives the whole variable domain DTGVSQNPRHKITKRGQNVTFRCDPISEHNRLYWYRQTLGQGPEFLTYFQNEAQLEKSRLLSDRFSAERPKGSFSTLEIQRTEQGDSAMYLCASSKGTGTLPNTEAFFGQGTRLTVV.

The V and J genes are TRBV18 and TRBJ1-3, with 10 bases matching TRBD1. This CDR3 spans 17 amino acids. V shed 2 bases, J shed 4 bases, and the junction held 8 bases outside the gene matches. The germline V gene encodes CDR1 KGHSH and CDR2 LQKENI. CDR3 region: CASSPYPGQGSGNTIYF. As DNA, the CDR3 is TGTGCCAGCTCACCATATCCGGGACAGGGGTCCGGAAACACCATATATTTT. Together with reference TRBV18 and TRBJ1-3, the CDR3 gives the full variable domain: NAGVMQNPRHLVRRRGQEARLRCSPMKGHSHVYWYRQLPEEGLKFMVYLQKENIIDESGMPKERFSAEFPKEGPSILRIQQVVRGDSAAYFCASSPYPGQGSGNTIYFGEGSWLTVV.

The J gene is TRBJ2-1, the V gene TRBV6-2 or TRBV6-3, with 11 bases lining up with TRBD2. The J segment lost 3 bases and the V segment lost 5 bases, leaving 6 bases of the junction unmatched. This CDR3 is built from 16 residues. Per the germline V gene, CDR1 is MNHEY and CDR2 is SVGEGT. The CDR3 is CASSLLTSGGYNEQFF. DNA for the CDR3: TGTGCCAGCAGTCTCCTTACTAGCGGGGGCTACAATGAGCAGTTCTTC.

The J gene is TRBJ1-6, the V gene TRBV2; unclear D gene. This CDR3 contains 13 residues. Per germline, CDR1 SNHLY and CDR2 FYNNEI. Trimming removed 9 bases at V and 8 bases at J, with 14 bases between. The CDR3 spells CASTLESDSPLHF. CDR3 in DNA: TGTGCCAGTACCCTCGAAAGCGATTCACCCCTCCACTTT.

The genes are TRBV30 and TRBJ1-6; TRBD1 might be the D (5 bases). CDR1 GTSNPN and CDR2 SVGIG come from the germline V gene (reference sequence). Trimming shortened V by 2 bases and J by 5 bases, and 13 bases separated the two germline ends. The CDR3 consists of 15 residues. CDR3 bases: TGTGCCTGGAGTCCTCAGGGACTAGATAATTCACCCCTCCACTTT. The encoded protein is CAWSPQGLDNSPLHF. The full variable domain, with the rest looked up from reference TRBV30 and TRBJ1-6, is SQTIHQWPATLVQPVGSPLSLECTVEGTSNPNLYWYRQAAGRGLQLLFYSVGIGQISSEVPQNLSASRPQDRQFILSSKKLLLSDSGFYLCAWSPQGLDNSPLHFGNGTRLTVT.

The chain carries TRBV28 and TRBJ1-6; D ambiguous. V lost 7 bases and J 8 bases, leaving 15 bases between the germline ends. CDR1 and CDR2 (germline): MDHEN, SYDVKM. The CDR3 consists of 14 residues. In nucleotides, the CDR3 is TGTGCCAGCACCTTAAACGGGGTGCATTCACCCCTCCACTTT. Translation gives CASTLNGVHSPLHF. The full variable domain, its missing parts supplied by reference TRBV28 and TRBJ1-6, is DVKVTQSSRYLVKRTGEKVFLECVQDMDHENMFWYRQDPGLGLRLIYFSYDVKMKEKGDIPEGYSVSREKKERFSLILESASTNQTSMYLCASTLNGVHSPLHFGNGTRLTVT.

This chain connects TRBV19 to TRBJ2-2; 8 bases match TRBD2. This CDR3 has 16 residues. Germline assignment: CDR1 LNHDA and CDR2 SQIVND (reference sequence). With 6 bases clipped from V and 3 bases from J, the junction kept 9 bases outside the gene matches. The CDR3 spells CASRGTRAGDTGELFF. The DNA of the CDR3 is TGTGCCAGTAGGGGGACTAGGGCGGGGGACACCGGGGAGCTGTTTTTT.

CDR3 coding DNA: TGCGCCAGCAGCCAAGAATGGAGTAGCGGGGGCAGCACAGATACGCAGTATTTT. Amino acid sequence: CASSQEWSSGGSTDTQYF. The gene calls are TRBV4-1 and TRBJ2-3; 9 bases fit TRBD2. Germline CDR1 and CDR2: MGHRA and YSYEKL. This CDR3 comprises 18 residues. Unmatched junction bases numbered 7, after V lost 0 bases and J lost 0 bases.

V and J are TRBV5-4 and TRBJ1-6; no reliable D call. Germline V CDR1 and CDR2: SGHNT, YYREEE (reference sequence). This CDR3 has 14 amino acids. V was trimmed by 0 bases and J by 4 bases, leaving 5 bases between them. The CDR3 region has the DNA TGTGCCAGCAGCTTGGGGCAGTATAATTCACCCCTCCACTTT. Its protein is CASSLGQYNSPLHF. The full variable domain, its missing parts supplied by reference TRBV5-4 and TRBJ1-6, is ETGVTQSPTHLIKTRGQQVTLRCSSQSGHNTVSWYQQALGQGPQFIFQYYREEENGRGNFPPRFSGLQFPNYSSELNVNALELDDSALYLCASSLGQYNSPLHFGNGTRLTVT.

This clone showed up just a few times. The rearrangement links TRBV5-1 to TRBJ2-2; 9 nucleotides line up with TRBD2. The V gene end was trimmed by 0 bases and the J gene end by 0 bases; junction bases not matched to a gene: 3. This CDR3 has 17 residues. Germline V lookup: CDR1 SGHRS, CDR2 YFSETQ. DNA for the CDR3: TGCGCCAGCAGCTTGGCAGGGACTAGCTCGAACACCGGGGAGCTGTTTTTT. Amino acid sequence: CASSLAGTSSNTGELFF.

This clone was counted a few times. The chain combines TRBV19 with TRBJ2-3; 10 bases agree with TRBD2. The CDR3 has 15 residues. V shed 3 bases, J shed 5 bases, and the junction held 5 bases outside the gene matches. Germline V gene sequence: CDR1 LNHDA, CDR2 SQIVND (reference sequence). This CDR3 reads CASSIWTSGGDTQYF. The CDR3 DNA reads TGTGCCAGTAGTATTTGGACTAGCGGCGGAGATACGCAGTATTTT.

The J gene is TRBJ1-3, the V gene TRBV12-3 or TRBV12-4, with D perhaps matching TRBD1 (5 bases). The CDR3 contains 13 residues. Trimming cost V 5 bases and J 4 bases, with 9 bases left between them. CDR3 residues: CASSPRVGNTIYF. The CDR3 region has the DNA TGTGCCAGCAGTCCCAGGGTAGGAAACACCATATATTTT.

The sample holds many counts of this clone. The V gene is TRBV7-2, the J gene TRBJ1-5; D gene ambiguous. V lost 5 bases and J lost 7, with 9 bases in between. The CDR3 is 12 residues long. In germline, CDR1 is SGHTA, CDR2 FQGNSA. The CDR3 DNA sequence: TGTGCCAGCAGCCGCGAAACCCAGCCCCAGCATTTT. It is translated as CASSRETQPQHF.

This clone occurred a few times. V gene TRBV28 combines with J gene TRBJ1-6, with 8 bases lining up with TRBD1. CDR1 MDHEN and CDR2 SYDVKM come from the germline V gene. V lost 6 bases to trimming and J lost 8 bases; unmatched junction nucleotides: 18. CDR3 length: 18 amino acids. CDR3 in amino acids: CASSLGQGLGSLDSPLHF. CDR3 coding DNA: TGTGCCAGCAGCCTCGGACAGGGACTCGGTTCGTTGGATTCACCCCTCCACTTT. Supplemented by reference TRBV28 and TRBJ1-6, the full variable domain reads DVKVTQSSRYLVKRTGEKVFLECVQDMDHENMFWYRQDPGLGLRLIYFSYDVKMKEKGDIPEGYSVSREKKERFSLILESASTNQTSMYLCASSLGQGLGSLDSPLHFGNGTRLTVT.

The rearrangement uses TRBV5-1 and TRBJ1-1; 9 bases align to TRBD1. Germline assignment: CDR1 SGHRS and CDR2 YFSETQ. The CDR3 extends over 15 amino acids. With V trimmed by 0 bases and J by 5 bases, 5 bases remained unmatched. CDR3: CASSLEGTGWTEAFF. The CDR3 DNA reads as TGCGCCAGCAGCTTGGAAGGGACAGGGTGGACTGAAGCTTTCTTT.